The 18 T cell receptor beta chains below come from one sample, sequenced in a study of T cells in Graves' hyperthyroidism and ophthalmopathy. Using RNA transcripts as the source, TCR beta CDR3 regions were amplified. During a first-round RT-PCR of the TCR CDR3, the HTBI primer set was used. TCRdb reprocessed the multiplex PCR reads via MiXCR and lists one record per CDR3 protein. Of approximately 400,000 distinct CDR3 sequences in the sample, about 25% were seen once. Sample: blood. These receptors were obtained from a man aged 45-65 years with Graves' hyperthyroidism.

The table lists this clonotype with many counts. The rearrangement uses TRBV19 and TRBJ2-7; D is perhaps TRBD1 or TRBD2 (6 bases each). V was cut by 9 bases and J by 3 bases, with 12 bases left in between. The CDR3 is made up of 12 amino acids. Per germline, CDR1 LNHDA and CDR2 SQIVND (reference sequence). The CDR3 is CASSRGGYEQYF. CDR3 DNA sequence: TGTGCCAGCAGCAGGGGAGGCTACGAGCAGTACTTC.

Only a few counts were recorded for this clonotype. The chain employs TRBV5-1 and TRBJ2-7, with TRBD1 matching over 8 bases. V lost 4 bases to trimming and J lost 4 bases; unmatched junction nucleotides: 7. CDR1 is SGHRS, CDR2 YFSETQ, per germline. The CDR3 is made up of 14 amino acids. The CDR3 DNA follows: TGCGCCAGCAGCGGACAGGGCTCATCTTACGAGCAGTACTTC. Protein: CASSGQGSSYEQYF.

The chain joins TRBV20-1 to TRBJ2-1; 13 bases match TRBD2. The CDR3 sequence is 15 residues long. Germline trimming cut 5 bases from V and 4 bases from J; bases unmatched to any gene: 5. Germline V gene data show CDR1 as DFQATT and CDR2 as SNEGSKA (reference sequence). CDR3 sequence reads: CSAGKTSGRYNEQFF. The CDR3, as DNA: TGCAGTGCTGGAAAGACTAGCGGGAGGTACAATGAGCAGTTCTTC.

V usage is TRBV4-1 and J usage is TRBJ2-5; D gene unclear. V was shortened by 0 bases and J by 2 bases, with 7 bases between the two germline ends. Germline CDR1 MGHRA, CDR2 YSYEKL. The CDR3 is 14 residues long. The CDR3 nucleotides read TGCGCCAGCAGCCAAGAGGCGATGCAAGAGACCCAGTACTTC. Translated: CASSQEAMQETQYF.

V gene TRBV5-1 combines with J gene TRBJ2-7; D gene uncertain. There are 14 residues in the CDR3. Per germline, CDR1 SGHRS and CDR2 YFSETQ. V was shortened by 0 bases and J by 6 bases, with 13 bases between the two germline ends. This CDR3 reads CASSLAGNWREQYF. CDR3 DNA: TGCGCCAGCAGCTTGGCTGGGAATTGGCGCGAGCAGTACTTC.

J is TRBJ2-5 and V is TRBV2, with TRBD2 matching 11 bases. The CDR3 has 12 amino acids. Germline V gene data show CDR1 as SNHLY and CDR2 as FYNNEI. V lost 4 bases and J lost 10; bases outside the gene matches: 2. The CDR3 loop is CASSGLAGFQYF. In DNA, the CDR3 is TGTGCCAGCAGTGGACTAGCGGGGTTCCAGTACTTC.

This chain joins TRBV24-1 and TRBJ2-3, with 9 positions matching TRBD1. V was clipped by 2 bases and J by 1 base; unmatched bases: 6. CDR3 length: 17 residues. CDR1 and CDR2 from the germline V gene are KGHDR and SFDVKD. Written as DNA, the CDR3 is TGTGCCACCAGTGATTCGAGTTGGGACAGGGGCACAGATACGCAGTATTTT. Its translation: CATSDSSWDRGTDTQYF.

The chain joins TRBV7-2 to TRBJ1-1; maybe TRBD1 (6 bases). The V end was cut by 2 bases, the J end by 4 bases, with 11 bases between. The CDR3 runs to 14 residues. Germline-derived CDR1 and CDR2 are SGHTA and FQGNSA. CDR3 DNA sequence: TGTGCCAGCAGCTTACCAGGGGAGAGCACTGAAGCTTTCTTT. This encodes CASSLPGESTEAFF. Using reference TRBV7-2 and TRBJ1-1 for the parts outside the CDR3, the full variable domain is GAGVSQSPSNKVTEKGKDVELRCDPISGHTALYWYRQSLGQGLEFLIYFQGNSAPDKSGLPSDRFSAERTGGSVSTLTIQRTQQEDSAVYLCASSLPGESTEAFFGQGTRLTVV.

This clonotype was picked up one time. The genes are TRBV6-2 or TRBV6-3 and TRBJ2-6, with TRBD1 identical over 7 bases. The CDR3 is made up of 17 amino acids. Per germline, CDR1 MNHEY and CDR2 SVGEGT. V lost 5 bases to trimming and J lost 0 bases; unmatched junction nucleotides: 7. CDR3 sequence reads: CASSTDRFNSGANVLTF. The CDR3 DNA reads TGTGCCAGCAGTACGGACAGGTTCAACTCTGGGGCCAACGTCCTGACTTTC.

Only one count was recorded for this clonotype. The chain combines TRBV20-1 with TRBJ2-4; possibly TRBD2 for D (5 bases). Germline V gene sequence: CDR1 DFQATT, CDR2 SNEGSKA (reference sequence). This CDR3 comprises 13 residues. V lost 3 bases and J lost 3, with 9 bases in between. CDR3 DNA: TGCAGTGCTAGCTATGGAGGCAAAAACATTCAGTACTTC. Its translation: CSASYGGKNIQYF.

This clonotype has at least ten counts. The chain recombines TRBV6-2 or TRBV6-3 with TRBJ1-1; D remains unclear. The germline V gene encodes CDR1 MNHEY and CDR2 SVGEGT. This CDR3 contains 13 residues. The germline V and J ends were trimmed by 2 bases and 4 bases, with 8 bases remaining between them. The CDR3 here is CASSYAGLTEAFF. The CDR3 coding sequence is TGTGCCAGCAGTTACGCCGGGCTCACTGAAGCTTTCTTT.

Turning to this clonotype: The junction departs from the called germline gene at one end, perhaps through a read error. The rearrangement links TRBV5-1 to TRBJ2-7; 7 bases agree with TRBD2. The CDR3 loop spans 16 amino acids. Germline lookup yields CDR1 SGHRS and CDR2 YFSETQ. The CDR3 coding sequence is TGTGCCAGCAGCGCCCTCGGGACGGGAGGCTCCTACGAGCAGTACTTC. This encodes CASSALGTGGSYEQYF.

This clonotype was observed many times. V usage is TRBV12-3 or TRBV12-4 and J usage is TRBJ2-4; no clear D. The CDR3 is made up of 14 amino acids. Trimming cost V 2 bases and J 0 bases, with 5 bases left between them. The CDR3 loop is CASSLSLAKNIQYF. The CDR3 DNA reads as TGTGCCAGCAGTTTATCTCTAGCCAAAAACATTCAGTACTTC.

This clonotype was found a few times. The V and J genes are TRBV28 and TRBJ2-1, with 7 nucleotides matching TRBD2. Looked up from germline, CDR1 is MDHEN and CDR2 is SYDVKM. V was clipped by 6 bases and J by 2 bases; unmatched bases: 7. The CDR3 is made up of 15 amino acids. The CDR3 spells CASRPSGVTYNEQFF. In DNA, the CDR3 is TGTGCCAGCAGGCCGAGCGGGGTAACCTACAATGAGCAGTTCTTC.

This clonotype was found a few times. The chain couples TRBV7-2 to TRBJ2-3; 10 nucleotides line up with TRBD2. The germline CDR1 and CDR2 sequences are SGHTA and FQGNSA. The CDR3 extends over 16 amino acids. V gave up 5 bases and J gave up 4 bases; unmatched junction bases: 9. CDR3 sequence reads: CASSGTSGITPDTQYF. CDR3 nucleotides: TGTGCCAGCAGCGGAACTAGCGGGATCACTCCAGATACGCAGTATTTT.

This clonotype was observed a handful of times. This chain links TRBV19 with TRBJ2-7, with D hard to call. CDR1 and CDR2 (germline): LNHDA, SQIVND (reference sequence). V was cut by 2 bases and J by 3 bases, with 11 bases left in between. The CDR3 is 14 residues long. CDR3 DNA: TGTGCCAGTAGTATACGAACAGCAAGCTACGAGCAGTACTTC. It codes for CASSIRTASYEQYF.

This clonotype was found a few times. The rearrangement links TRBV2 to TRBJ1-5; D ambiguous. The CDR3 has 12 residues. Trimming stripped 3 bases from V and 6 bases from J, with 6 bases between. CDR1 is SNHLY, CDR2 FYNNEI, per germline. CDR3: CASSDPSQPQHF. For the CDR3, the DNA is TGTGCCAGCAGTGACCCGAGTCAGCCCCAGCATTTT.

J is TRBJ1-6 and V is TRBV30; 8 nucleotides agree with TRBD1. Germline V CDR1 and CDR2: GTSNPN, SVGIG (reference sequence). Germline trimming cut 8 bases from V and 6 bases from J; bases unmatched to any gene: 6. The CDR3 consists of 13 residues. CDR3 nucleotides: TGTGCCGGGATAACAGGGGGTAATTCACCCCTCCACTTT. Its protein is CAGITGGNSPLHF.